These 10 T cell receptor beta chains were sequenced from one sample in a study of long-term antiretroviral therapy in people with HIV. At survey level, the immunoSEQ assay was run in its v3.0 version. TCRdb keeps only in-frame clones here, not all; method: immunoSEQ multiplex PCR. This sample has 10,000 to 15,000 clones, with 75% to 80% found just once. The material was unsorted PBMCs, obtained 0.5 years before starting antiretroviral therapy. Source of these receptors: a woman aged 40 to 50 with HIV.

This clone was counted a single time. The genes are TRBV19 and TRBJ1-2; D unresolved. This CDR3 is 14 amino acids long. Deletions cut 1 base from V and 5 bases from J, with 11 bases between. Germline-derived CDR1 and CDR2 are LNHDA and SQIVND (reference sequence). This chain's CDR3 is CASSIGAGSYGYTF. The CDR3 coding sequence is TGTGCCAGTAGTATAGGGGCCGGCTCTTATGGCTACACCTTC. The full variable domain, rest sourced from reference TRBV19 and TRBJ1-2, is DGGITQSPKYLFRKEGQNVTLSCEQNLNHDAMYWYRQDPGQGLRLIYYSQIVNDFQKGDIAEGYSVSREKKESFPLTVTSAQKNPTAFYLCASSIGAGSYGYTFGSGTRLTVV.

The chain employs TRBV5-1 and TRBJ2-1, with D maybe TRBD2 (6 bases). The CDR3 runs to 13 residues. V was pared by 8 bases and J by 4 bases, with 13 bases between. In germline, CDR1 is SGHRS, CDR2 YFSETQ. For the CDR3, the DNA is TGCGCCAGTAGCGCGGGACTTTACAATGAGCAGTTCTTC. Protein: CASSAGLYNEQFF.

The chain employs TRBV7-2 and TRBJ2-1; TRBD1 agrees at 10 bases. The CDR3 extends over 15 amino acids. Trimming at V came to 3 bases and at J to 9 bases, leaving 8 bases not matched to a gene. The germline CDR1 and CDR2 sequences are SGHTA and FQGNSA. The CDR3 here is CASSLGGQGGGEQFF. Here the CDR3 DNA reads TGTGCCAGCAGCTTGGGAGGACAGGGGGGCGGTGAGCAGTTCTTC.

The CDR3 DNA is TGTGCCAGTAGTATAGCAGCGACAGGGAATGAGCAGTACTTC. Translation gives CASSIAATGNEQYF. This chain joins TRBV19 and TRBJ2-7; 7 nucleotides agree with TRBD1. Germline CDR1 and CDR2: LNHDA and SQIVND (reference sequence). Trimming at V came to 1 base and at J to 7 bases, leaving 7 bases not matched to a gene. The CDR3 covers 14 residues.

This CDR3 reads CATSSGGTGAFSNQPQHF. The CDR3 DNA sequence: TGTGCCACCAGCAGCGGTGGGACAGGGGCCTTTAGCAATCAGCCCCAGCATTTT. This chain joins TRBV15 and TRBJ1-5; 10 bases are a match to TRBD1. This CDR3 has 18 amino acids. The J segment lost 0 bases and the V segment lost 3 bases, leaving 8 bases of the junction unmatched. Germline assignment: CDR1 LNHNV and CDR2 YYDKDF (reference sequence).

The rearrangement uses TRBV27 and TRBJ2-3; TRBD2 aligns across 7 bases. The J segment lost 4 bases and the V segment lost 3 bases, leaving 4 bases of the junction unmatched. This CDR3 contains 14 residues. Germline-derived CDR1 and CDR2 are MNHEY and SMNVEV (reference sequence). CDR3 sequence reads: CASSFSAGADTQYF. The CDR3, as DNA: TGTGCCAGCAGTTTTTCGGCGGGAGCAGATACGCAGTATTTT.

CDR3 sequence: CASSYGGELSYEQYF. CDR3 nucleotides: TGTGCCAGCAGTTACGGCGGCGAACTCTCCTACGAGCAGTACTTC. This chain links TRBV6-5 with TRBJ2-7; unclear D gene. CDR3 size: 15 residues. The germline CDR1 and CDR2 sequences are MNHEY and SVGAGI. The V and J ends lost 2 bases and 0 bases respectively, with 11 bases between them.

The chain carries TRBV29-1 and TRBJ2-3; tentatively, D is TRBD1 (5 bases). Germline-derived CDR1 and CDR2 are SQVTM and ANQGSEA. The CDR3 is 17 residues long. The V and J ends lost 4 bases and 0 bases respectively, with 20 bases between them. The CDR3 DNA sequence: TGCAGCGTTGTGCCCCGTAACGTACAGGCAAGCACAGATACGCAGTATTTT. This codes for CSVVPRNVQASTDTQYF.

The chain uses TRBV7-2 and TRBJ2-7; 7 bases are a match to TRBD2. Germline values: CDR1 SGHTA, CDR2 FQGNSA. The CDR3 has 14 amino acids. The J segment lost 4 bases and the V segment lost 0 bases, leaving 3 bases of the junction unmatched. The CDR3 protein is CASSLASGSYEQYF. CDR3 DNA: TGTGCCAGCAGCTTAGCTAGCGGGTCATACGAGCAGTACTTC.

This clone has only a few counts. J is TRBJ1-6 and V is TRBV4-1; D is ambiguous. This CDR3 is 14 amino acids long. V was pared by 0 bases and J by 8 bases, with 8 bases between. CDR1 is MGHRA and CDR2 is YSYEKL in the germline V gene. CDR3 in amino acids: CASSQEKEYSPLHF. Here the CDR3 DNA reads TGCGCCAGCAGCCAAGAGAAAGAATATTCACCCCTCCACTTT.